A single sample gave rise to the 23 T cell receptor beta chains below, sequenced in a study of Graves' ophthalmopathy and Graves' hyperthyroidism. CDR3 regions of TCR beta were amplified from RNA transcripts. First-round RT-PCR with HTBI primers preceded a second-round multiplex PCR. TCRdb re-analysed the multiplex PCR reads in MiXCR, keeping a single row per CDR3 protein. The sample includes around 670,000 distinct CDR3 sequences, 40% seen only once; the top ten take about 40%. Sample: peripheral blood. The receptors here all came from an adult man with Graves' ophthalmopathy.

The chain employs TRBV7-8 and TRBJ1-5, with D possibly being TRBD1 (5 bases). Germline V gene data show CDR1 as SGHVS and CDR2 as FQNEAQ. Trimming removed 4 bases from V and 4 bases from J, with 20 bases in between. The CDR3 has 17 residues. This CDR3 is CASSSFGTAGGNQPQHF. CDR3 coding DNA: TGTGCCAGCAGCTCGTTCGGGACGGCTGGAGGAAATCAGCCCCAGCATTTT.

Concerning this clonotype: A single base separates this from a much larger clone, so it may be a read error. The CDR3 end shows no conserved phenylalanine or tryptophan, and so a read error is likely. The J gene is TRBJ1-1, the V gene TRBV15; no clear D. This CDR3 contains 13 residues. Deletions cut 0 bases from V and 6 bases from J, with 8 bases between. Germline V gene lookup returns CDR1 LNHNV and CDR2 YYDKDF (reference sequence). The CDR3, as DNA: TGTGCCACCAGCAGAGATCGCCCTGCTGAAGCTTTCTCT. This translates into CATSRDRPAEAFS.

This clonotype was recorded many times. The chain recombines TRBV29-1 with TRBJ2-7; 9 nucleotides agree with TRBD2. CDR1 and CDR2 (germline): SQVTM, ANQGSEA. This CDR3 region has 16 residues. Trimming cost V 2 bases and J 7 bases; bases outside gene matches: 15. The CDR3 sequence is CSVERGRLAGSGEQYF. CDR3 sequence (DNA): TGCAGCGTTGAAAGGGGGCGTCTAGCGGGGTCCGGGGAGCAGTACTTC.

The genes are TRBV7-7 and TRBJ2-7; D is uncertain. Germline assignment: CDR1 SSHAT and CDR2 FNYEAQ (reference sequence). The CDR3 totals 14 residues. V gave up 1 base and J gave up 9 bases, with 16 bases separating them. The chain's CDR3 is CASSLDGVSDTQYF. Here the CDR3 DNA reads TGTGCCAGCAGCTTAGATGGGGTCTCAGATACGCAGTACTTC.

This clonotype was detected many times. This sequence joins TRBV19 and TRBJ1-6; D unresolved. Germline V CDR1 and CDR2: LNHDA, SQIVND (reference sequence). The V end was cut by 7 bases, the J end by 0 bases, with 10 bases between. The CDR3 runs 15 residues. CDR3 in amino acids: CASTDGVSYNSPLHF. DNA for the CDR3: TGTGCCAGTACGGACGGCGTCTCCTATAATTCACCCCTCCACTTT.

This chain connects TRBV20-1 to TRBJ2-6; the match to TRBD1 covers 10 bases. There are 16 residues in the CDR3. Trimming at V came to 5 bases and at J to 4 bases, leaving 8 bases not matched to a gene. Germline V gives CDR1 DFQATT, CDR2 SNEGSKA (reference sequence). The CDR3 loop reads CSAVTGGASGANVLTF. CDR3 DNA: TGCAGTGCTGTGACAGGGGGCGCGTCCGGGGCCAACGTCCTGACTTTC.

The chain links TRBV24-1 to TRBJ2-3; 9 nucleotides agree with TRBD1. Germline CDR1 is KGHDR and CDR2 is SFDVKD. The CDR3 totals 16 residues. Germline trimming cut 3 bases from V and 0 bases from J; bases unmatched to any gene: 3. The CDR3: CATSDPTGGSTDTQYF. CDR3 in DNA: TGTGCCACCAGTGATCCGACAGGGGGTAGCACAGATACGCAGTATTTT.

CDR3 DNA sequence: TGCAGTGCTAGAGTAGGAGGTAAAACCTACGAGCAGTACTTC. Its protein is CSARVGGKTYEQYF. This sequence joins TRBV20-1 and TRBJ2-7, with D perhaps TRBD2 (5 bases). The CDR3 covers 14 residues. CDR1 is DFQATT, CDR2 SNEGSKA, per germline (reference sequence). V lost 1 base and J lost 2, with 12 bases in between.

This clonotype was counted a few times. This chain links TRBV20-1 with TRBJ2-7; either TRBD1 or TRBD2 may fit D (5 bases each). Germline V gene sequence: CDR1 DFQATT, CDR2 SNEGSKA (reference sequence). The CDR3 is 13 amino acids. Trimming took 1 base from V and 1 from J, leaving 8 bases between them. The CDR3 DNA sequence: TGCAGTGCTAGAGTCAGGGAGTCCTACGAGCAGTACTTC. Amino acid sequence: CSARVRESYEQYF.

The chain's CDR3 is CSASKEIGDTEAFF. The CDR3 DNA is TGCAGTGCCAGTAAGGAAATTGGGGACACTGAAGCTTTCTTT. The V call is TRBV20-1, the J call TRBJ1-1; D is unclear. Germline V gene data show CDR1 as DFQATT and CDR2 as SNEGSKA (reference sequence). V shed 6 bases and J shed 3 bases, with 17 bases lying between them. This CDR3 is built from 14 residues.

The rearrangement joins TRBV7-9 to TRBJ2-6, with 9 bases that match TRBD2. This CDR3 has 18 residues. The germline V gene has CDR1 SEHNR and CDR2 FQNEAQ (reference sequence). The trim removed 8 bases at V and 4 bases at J, leaving 15 bases unmatched. CDR3 amino acids: CASQGGRLAELGANVLTF. CDR3 nucleotides: TGTGCCAGCCAAGGGGGACGACTAGCGGAATTAGGGGCCAACGTCCTGACTTTC. Using reference TRBV7-9 and TRBJ2-6 for the parts outside the CDR3, the full variable domain is DTGVSQNPRHKITKRGQNVTFRCDPISEHNRLYWYRQTLGQGPEFLTYFQNEAQLEKSRLLSDRFSAERPKGSFSTLEIQRTEQGDSAMYLCASQGGRLAELGANVLTFGAGSRLTVL.

Worth noting for this clonotype: A read error is possible here, since a much larger clone lies one base away. This chain connects TRBV2 to TRBJ1-1; tentatively, D is TRBD1 (5 bases). Germline V gene lookup returns CDR1 SNHLY and CDR2 FYNNEI. V gave up 6 bases and J gave up 4 bases, with 12 bases separating them. CDR3 length: 13 residues. The CDR3 protein is CASSVAGPTEAFF. CDR3 nucleotide sequence: TGTGCCAGCAGCGTAGCAGGGCCCACTGAAGCTTTCTTT.

This clonotype was recorded a few times. The chain carries TRBV15 and TRBJ1-1; no clear D. The CDR3 length is 13 residues. Trimming left V 0 bases short and J 8 bases short, with 10 bases between. From germline, CDR1 is LNHNV and CDR2 YYDKDF (reference sequence). CDR3 protein: CATSRDLGGEAFF. Here the CDR3 DNA reads TGTGCCACCAGCAGAGATCTTGGTGGGGAAGCTTTCTTT.

This clonotype was counted at least ten times. The chain uses TRBV2 and TRBJ2-6; 9 nucleotides align to TRBD1. The CDR3 has 15 amino acids. Trimming took 7 bases from V and 2 from J; bases not matched to a gene: 3. Per the germline V gene, CDR1 is SNHLY and CDR2 is FYNNEI. The CDR3 coding sequence is TGTGCCAGCATTAGGGACAGGGCTGGGGCCAACGTCCTGACTTTC. Protein: CASIRDRAGANVLTF.

There are a few counts of this clonotype. The DNA for the CDR3 is TGTGCCAGCAGCAAATACGGGACAGTCTACGAGCAGTACTTC. The encoded protein is CASSKYGTVYEQYF. This chain connects TRBV7-9 to TRBJ2-7, with TRBD1 identical over 7 bases. This CDR3 has 14 residues. V lost 5 bases to trimming and J lost 3 bases; unmatched junction nucleotides: 7. Germline V gene sequence: CDR1 SEHNR, CDR2 FQNEAQ (reference sequence).

The gene calls are TRBV10-3 and TRBJ1-2; D possibly corresponds to TRBD1 (5 bases). The CDR3 extends over 15 amino acids. V dropped 8 bases and J dropped 2 bases, with 18 bases sitting between them. Germline V gene sequence: CDR1 ENHRY, CDR2 SYGVKD. The CDR3 loop reads CAIGPVDGGNYGYTF. For the CDR3, the DNA is TGTGCCATCGGCCCGGTGGACGGGGGGAACTATGGCTACACCTTC.

This clonotype was found many times. The chain recombines TRBV29-1 with TRBJ2-7; either TRBD1 or TRBD2 may supply D (7 bases each). The CDR3 is made up of 12 amino acids. CDR1 is SQVTM, CDR2 ANQGSEA, per germline. The ends were cut back, 7 bases at V and 10 bases at J, with 20 bases in the middle. The DNA of the CDR3 is TGCAGCGCCAGGGAGGGGGCCGATCTCCAGTACTTC. It codes for CSAREGADLQYF.

The gene calls are TRBV10-3 and TRBJ2-7; D tentatively fits TRBD1 or TRBD2 (5 bases each). The J call is uncertain, as TRBJ2-1 better fits the DNA end. The germline V gene encodes CDR1 ENHRY and CDR2 SYGVKD. The CDR3 totals 16 residues. The CDR3 sequence: CAISGKPGRRTGEQFF. CDR3 nucleotides: TGTGCCATCAGTGGGAAACCGGGACGGCGGACGGGTGAGCAGTTCTTC.

This clonotype occurred many times. This rearrangement joins TRBV10-1 to TRBJ2-5; D is perhaps TRBD2 (6 bases). V lost 3 bases and J 3 bases, leaving 11 bases between the germline ends. This CDR3 has 14 amino acids. From germline, CDR1 is WNHNN and CDR2 SYGVQD (reference sequence). This CDR3 reads CASSDRGTEETQYF. CDR3 DNA sequence: TGCGCCAGCAGTGACCGGGGGACTGAAGAGACCCAGTACTTC.

V usage is TRBV5-1 and J usage is TRBJ2-1; D is perhaps TRBD2 (6 bases). Matching the DNA end better, TRBJ2-7 makes the J call doubtful. Germline-derived CDR1 and CDR2 are SGHRS and YFSETQ. CDR3 size: 15 residues. The CDR3 DNA sequence: TGCGCCAGCAGCTTGGGTCTAGCGCGAGGGAATGAGCAGTACTTC. Translation gives CASSLGLARGNEQYF.

The sample holds a few counts of this clonotype. In nucleotides, the CDR3 is TGCAGCGTTTTAGCGGGAGGAGGAGGGACCCAGTACTTC. Its translation: CSVLAGGGGTQYF. J is TRBJ2-5 and V is TRBV29-1; 10 bases agree with TRBD2. The CDR3 spans 13 residues. In germline, CDR1 is SQVTM, CDR2 ANQGSEA. Losses at the gene ends were 5 bases for V and 7 bases for J; bases not matched to a gene: 7.

In this sample, this clonotype turned up a few times. The rearrangement joins TRBV19 to TRBJ2-6, with 7 positions matching TRBD1. The germline V gene has CDR1 LNHDA and CDR2 SQIVND (reference sequence). The CDR3 covers 20 residues. With V trimmed by 3 bases and J by 0 bases, 14 bases remained unmatched. As DNA, the CDR3 is TGTGCCAGTAGTATCCGGATGACAGGGAACCTTCTCTCTGGGGCCAACGTCCTGACTTTC. This gives the protein CASSIRMTGNLLSGANVLTF.

This clonotype has a handful of counts. The chain joins TRBV6-5 to TRBJ1-2; D possibly corresponds to TRBD1 (5 bases). Germline CDR1 reads MNHEY; CDR2 reads SVGAGI. CDR3 length: 15 residues. V lost 2 bases, J lost 7 bases, and 17 bases lay in between. The CDR3 sequence: CASSYGGGMRSGYTF. The CDR3 DNA reads TGTGCCAGCAGTTACGGTGGGGGAATGAGAAGTGGCTACACCTTC.